This T cell receptor beta chain was observed in a study of CD8 T cells in ankylosing spondylitis. On this clonotype itself: As yet, its antigen is unknown.

Germline trimming cut 4 bases from V and 7 bases from J; bases unmatched to any gene: 8. The CDR3 length is 15 residues. CDR1 is SGHRS, CDR2 YFSETQ, per germline. TCRdb redid the calling of the 5' RACE reads with MiXCR, one entry per CDR3 protein. This sample has just under 550,000 distinct CDR3 sequences, with about an eighth found just once. Regarding the study as a whole: Seven to nine highly homologous variants formed a TCR beta motif that appeared characteristic of ankylosing spondylitis blood.

The V and J genes are TRBV5-1 and TRBJ2-1, with TRBD2 identical over 10 bases. Sequenced sample: blood, either unsorted or a sorted T cell fraction (not recorded which). The TCR was taken from a male donor with ankylosing spondylitis. CDR3 sequence: CASSRLAGEENEQFF. In DNA form, the CDR3 reads TGCGCCAGCAGCCGACTAGCGGGTGAGGAGAATGAGCAGTTCTTC. Supplemented by reference TRBV5-1 and TRBJ2-1, the full variable domain reads KAGVTQTPRYLIKTRGQQVTLSCSPISGHRSVSWYQQTPGQGLQFLFEYFSETQRNKGNFPGRFSGRQFSNSRSEMNVSTLELGDSALYLCASSRLAGEENEQFFGPGTRLTVL.